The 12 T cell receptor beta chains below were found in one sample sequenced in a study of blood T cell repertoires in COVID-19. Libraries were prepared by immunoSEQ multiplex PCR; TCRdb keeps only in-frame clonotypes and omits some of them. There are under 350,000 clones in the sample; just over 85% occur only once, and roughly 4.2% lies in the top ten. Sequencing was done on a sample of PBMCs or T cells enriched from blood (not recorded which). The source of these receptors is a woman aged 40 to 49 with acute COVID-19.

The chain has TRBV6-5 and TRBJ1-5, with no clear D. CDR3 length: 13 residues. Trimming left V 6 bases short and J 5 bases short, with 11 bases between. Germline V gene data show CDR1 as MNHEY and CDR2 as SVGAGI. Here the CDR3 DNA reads TGTGCCAGCAGCCTGGAGCGTGATCAGCCCCAGCATTTT. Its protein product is CASSLERDQPQHF.

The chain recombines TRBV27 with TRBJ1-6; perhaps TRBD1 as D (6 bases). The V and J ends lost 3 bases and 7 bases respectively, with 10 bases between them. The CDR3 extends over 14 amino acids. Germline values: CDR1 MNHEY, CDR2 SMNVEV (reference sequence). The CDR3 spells CASSFAGENSPLHF. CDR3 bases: TGTGCCAGCAGTTTCGCAGGGGAAAATTCACCCCTCCACTTT.

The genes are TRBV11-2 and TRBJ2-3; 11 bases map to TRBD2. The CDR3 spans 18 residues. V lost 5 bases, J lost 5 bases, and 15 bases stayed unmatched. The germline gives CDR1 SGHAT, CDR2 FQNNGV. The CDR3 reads CASSAGSLAGGHGDTQYF. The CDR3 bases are TGTGCCAGCAGCGCAGGATCCCTAGCGGGGGGCCACGGAGATACGCAGTATTTT.

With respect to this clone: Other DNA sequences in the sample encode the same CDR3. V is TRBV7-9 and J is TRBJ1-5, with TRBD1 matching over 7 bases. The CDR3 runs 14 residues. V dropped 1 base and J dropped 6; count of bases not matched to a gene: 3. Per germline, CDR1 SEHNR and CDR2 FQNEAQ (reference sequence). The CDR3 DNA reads TGTGCCAGCAGCTTAGAAGGGGGCAGTCAGCCCCAGCATTTT. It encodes CASSLEGGSQPQHF.

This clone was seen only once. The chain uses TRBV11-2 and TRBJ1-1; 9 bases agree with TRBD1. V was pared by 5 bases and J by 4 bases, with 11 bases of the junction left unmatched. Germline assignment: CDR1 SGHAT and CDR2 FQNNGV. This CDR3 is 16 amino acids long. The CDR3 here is CASSVTGGGIFTEAFF. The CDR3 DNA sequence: TGTGCCAGCAGCGTTACAGGGGGCGGAATTTTCACTGAAGCTTTCTTT.

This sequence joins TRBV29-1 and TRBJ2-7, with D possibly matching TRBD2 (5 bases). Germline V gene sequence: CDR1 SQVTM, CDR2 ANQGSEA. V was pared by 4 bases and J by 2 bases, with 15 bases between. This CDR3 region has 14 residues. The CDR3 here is CSVGGNGAAYEQYF. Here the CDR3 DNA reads TGCAGCGTTGGGGGTAATGGAGCGGCCTACGAGCAGTACTTC.

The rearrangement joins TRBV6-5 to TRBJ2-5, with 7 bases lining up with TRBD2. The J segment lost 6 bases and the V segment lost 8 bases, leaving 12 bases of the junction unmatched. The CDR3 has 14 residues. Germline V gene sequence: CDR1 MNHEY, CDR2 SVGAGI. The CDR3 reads CASGIQASGKTQYF. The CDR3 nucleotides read TGTGCCAGCGGCATCCAGGCGAGCGGGAAGACCCAGTACTTC.

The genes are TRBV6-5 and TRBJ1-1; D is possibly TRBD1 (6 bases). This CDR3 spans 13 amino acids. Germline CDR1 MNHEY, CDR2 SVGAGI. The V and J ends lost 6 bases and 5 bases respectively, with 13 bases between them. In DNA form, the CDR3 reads TGTGCCAGCAGCTTAAAACAGGGAACTGAAGCTTTCTTT. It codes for CASSLKQGTEAFF.

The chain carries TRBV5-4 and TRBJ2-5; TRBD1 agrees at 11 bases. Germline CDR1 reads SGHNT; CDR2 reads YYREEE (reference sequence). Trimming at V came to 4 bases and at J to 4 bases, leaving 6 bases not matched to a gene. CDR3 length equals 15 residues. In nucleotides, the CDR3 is TGTGCCAGCAGCGCGGGGACAGGGGGTCGAGAGACCCAGTACTTC. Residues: CASSAGTGGRETQYF. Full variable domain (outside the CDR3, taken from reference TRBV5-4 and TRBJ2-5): ETGVTQSPTHLIKTRGQQVTLRCSSQSGHNTVSWYQQALGQGPQFIFQYYREEENGRGNFPPRFSGLQFPNYSSELNVNALELDDSALYLCASSAGTGGRETQYFGPGTRLLVL.

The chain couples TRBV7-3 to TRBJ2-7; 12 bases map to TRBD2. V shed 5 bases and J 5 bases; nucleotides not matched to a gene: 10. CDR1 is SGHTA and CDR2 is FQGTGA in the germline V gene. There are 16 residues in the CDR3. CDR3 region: CASSPTLAGGLNEQYF. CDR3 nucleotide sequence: TGTGCCAGCAGCCCCACCCTAGCGGGAGGGCTGAACGAGCAGTACTTC.

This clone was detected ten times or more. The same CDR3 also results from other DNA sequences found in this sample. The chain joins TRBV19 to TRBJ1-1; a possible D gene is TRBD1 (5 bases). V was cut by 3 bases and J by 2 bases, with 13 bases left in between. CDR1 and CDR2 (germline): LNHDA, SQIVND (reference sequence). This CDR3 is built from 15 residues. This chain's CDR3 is CASSIGGTPNTEAFF. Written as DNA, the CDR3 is TGTGCCAGTAGTATCGGAGGGACCCCAAACACTGAAGCTTTCTTT.

The CDR3 DNA reads as TGTGCCATCAGTGAAGGGGGTATCGAGCAGTACTTC. Translation: CAISEGGIEQYF. The chain is built from TRBV10-3 and TRBJ2-7; a possible D gene is TRBD1 (6 bases). Germline lookup yields CDR1 ENHRY and CDR2 SYGVKD. This CDR3 has 12 amino acids. The V end lost 3 bases, the J end lost 6 bases, and 9 bases lay between the germline ends.